Given below is one T cell receptor beta chain in context. Every TCR cDNA molecule bore its own unique molecular identifier. TCRdb fed the 5' RACE reads into MiXCR, producing one record per CDR3 protein. The sample holds under 100,000 distinct CDR3 sequences; around 10% are singletons and the top ten take about 7%. Time point described: sample taken at primary tumor resection. The study sequenced unsorted whole RNA from tumor, nontumor lung or frozen PBMC. Germline CDR1 LGHNA, CDR2 YSLEER. The CDR3 consists of 17 residues. Trimming took 0 bases from V and 1 from J; bases not matched to a gene: 6. This entry comes from a study of spatial heterogeneity in lung cancer.

The rearrangement uses TRBV4-3 and TRBJ2-3; TRBD1 matches at 8 bases. Sequences were derived from PBMCs, sampled at surgery. This clonotype was obtained from a male donor with early-stage non-small cell lung cancer. CDR3 bases: TGCGCCAGCAGCCAAGATTTGGCAGGGGGCGGCACAGATACGCAGTATTTT. Residues: CASSQDLAGGGTDTQYF.